These 7 T cell receptor beta chains were sequenced from one sample in a study of T cell changes during pregnancy in multiple sclerosis. The method was immunoSEQ multiplex PCR; TCRdb's version includes in-frame clones alone and lacks a portion of them. The repertoire has over 85,000 clones, about nine tenths of them found once; the top ten carry about 1.7%. Source: peripheral blood, taken after pregnancy. These receptors originate from a female donor in good health, enrolled as a control in a pregnancy study.

This clone was observed a single time. The chain uses TRBV7-9 and TRBJ2-5; 7 nucleotides match TRBD2. V was clipped by 4 bases and J by 2 bases; unmatched bases: 13. This CDR3 has 17 amino acids. The V gene's germline CDR1 is SEHNR and CDR2 FQNEAQ (reference sequence). CDR3: CASSSGDYQNSQETQYF. As DNA, the CDR3 is TGTGCCAGCAGCTCCGGGGACTACCAGAATTCACAAGAGACCCAGTACTTC.

The chain uses TRBV6-5 and TRBJ1-1; TRBD1 matches at 7 bases. V lost 8 bases to trimming and J lost 0 bases; unmatched junction nucleotides: 3. This CDR3 region has 13 residues. Per germline, CDR1 MNHEY and CDR2 SVGAGI. CDR3 residues: CASRDSMNTEAFF. The DNA for the CDR3 is TGTGCCAGCCGGGACAGCATGAACACTGAAGCTTTCTTT.

This chain links TRBV19 with TRBJ1-4; 8 positions agree with TRBD1. Germline V lookup: CDR1 LNHDA, CDR2 SQIVND (reference sequence). J was trimmed by 11 bases and V by 9 bases; bases with no gene match: 14. This CDR3 contains 14 residues. CDR3 region: CASSEDRGIGKLFF. The CDR3 DNA reads as TGTGCCAGCTCTGAAGACAGGGGAATAGGGAAACTGTTTTTT.

V is TRBV9 and J is TRBJ1-6; a weak D match, TRBD1 (6 bases). Germline lookup yields CDR1 SGDLS and CDR2 YYNGEE. This CDR3 is built from 14 residues. Trimming took 0 bases from V and 7 from J, leaving 8 bases between them. CDR3 nucleotide sequence: TGTGCCAGCAGCGTAGGGCAGGGGAATTCACCCCTCCACTTT. This codes for CASSVGQGNSPLHF.

The chain is built from TRBV5-5 and TRBJ1-1, with D perhaps TRBD1 (6 bases). This CDR3 comprises 13 residues. Germline CDR1 is SGHKS and CDR2 is YYEKEE (reference sequence). V was clipped by 0 bases and J by 7 bases, with 10 bases between them. In nucleotides, the CDR3 is TGTGCCAGCAGCTTGGGCCAGGGGATTGAAGCTTTCTTT. Protein sequence: CASSLGQGIEAFF.

The CDR3 bases are TGTGCCAGTAGGCCCAGGGGGACTGAAGCTTTCTTT. Its translation: CASRPRGTEAFF. The gene calls are TRBV19 and TRBJ1-1; 7 nucleotides align to TRBD1. The ends lost 6 bases at V and 5 bases at J; junction bases unmatched: 3. CDR1 and CDR2 (germline): LNHDA, SQIVND (reference sequence). The CDR3 consists of 12 residues.

The V call is TRBV5-4, the J call TRBJ2-7, with D perhaps TRBD1 (6 bases). The germline V and J ends were trimmed by 4 bases and 6 bases, with 26 bases remaining between them. This CDR3 contains 17 residues. Germline V gene sequence: CDR1 SGHNT, CDR2 YYREEE (reference sequence). The CDR3 spells CASSGGVVQGQWGEQYF. CDR3 DNA sequence: TGTGCCAGCAGCGGGGGAGTCGTACAGGGACAATGGGGCGAGCAGTACTTC. The full variable domain, with the rest looked up from reference TRBV5-4 and TRBJ2-7, is ETGVTQSPTHLIKTRGQQVTLRCSSQSGHNTVSWYQQALGQGPQFIFQYYREEENGRGNFPPRFSGLQFPNYSSELNVNALELDDSALYLCASSGGVVQGQWGEQYFGPGTRLTVT.